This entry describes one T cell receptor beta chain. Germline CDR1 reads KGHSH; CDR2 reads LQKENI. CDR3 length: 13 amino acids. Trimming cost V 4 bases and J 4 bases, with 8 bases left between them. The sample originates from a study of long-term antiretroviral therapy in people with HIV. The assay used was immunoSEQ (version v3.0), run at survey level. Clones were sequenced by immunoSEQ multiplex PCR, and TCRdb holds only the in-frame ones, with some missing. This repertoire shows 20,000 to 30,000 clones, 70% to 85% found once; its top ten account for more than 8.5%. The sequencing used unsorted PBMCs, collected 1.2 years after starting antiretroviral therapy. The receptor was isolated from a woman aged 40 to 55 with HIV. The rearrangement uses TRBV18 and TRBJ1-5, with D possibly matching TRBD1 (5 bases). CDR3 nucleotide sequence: TGTGCCAGCTCACTAGACAGAAATCAGCCCCAGCATTTT. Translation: CASSLDRNQPQHF.